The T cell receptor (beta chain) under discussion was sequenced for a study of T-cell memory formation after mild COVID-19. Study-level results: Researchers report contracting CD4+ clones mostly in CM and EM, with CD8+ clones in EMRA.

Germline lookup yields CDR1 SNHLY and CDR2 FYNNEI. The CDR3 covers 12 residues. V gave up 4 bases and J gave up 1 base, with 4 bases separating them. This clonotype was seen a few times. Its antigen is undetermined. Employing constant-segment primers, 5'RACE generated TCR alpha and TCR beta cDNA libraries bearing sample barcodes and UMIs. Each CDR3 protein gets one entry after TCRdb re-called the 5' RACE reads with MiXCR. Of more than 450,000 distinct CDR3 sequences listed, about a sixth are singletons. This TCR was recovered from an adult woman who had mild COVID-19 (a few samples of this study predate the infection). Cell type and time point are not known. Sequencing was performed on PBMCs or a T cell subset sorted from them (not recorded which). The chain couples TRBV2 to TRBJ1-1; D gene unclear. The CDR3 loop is CASSVRNTEAFF. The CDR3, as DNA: TGTGCCAGCAGTGTTCGGAACACTGAAGCTTTCTTT.